One sample yielded the 3 T cell receptor beta chains listed below, sequenced in a study of T cell responses to AZD1222 COVID-19 vaccine (dated by TCRdb to 2020 to 2023). Reading the label with the study, this specimen's time point is: baseline before first vaccination. Library preparation used the immunoSEQ multiplex PCR assay. In TCRdb, the immuneACCESS table is reduced to in-frame sequences with V and J assigned. These tables do not hold every clone; where another copy was compared, an unresolved V gene accounts for under half, and the others remain unexplained. Here the sample has roughly 130,000 clones; approximately 94% occur a single time. Of the sample, under 7.5% falls within the top ten clones. Material: peripheral blood, obtained on day 0 of AZD1222 vaccination. All receptors come from an adult in good health.

This sequence joins TRBV19 and TRBJ2-5; TRBD2 might be the D (6 bases). Deletions cut 5 bases from V and 5 bases from J, with 18 bases between. Germline CDR1 reads LNHDA; CDR2 reads SQIVND (reference sequence). This CDR3 has 15 residues. As DNA, the CDR3 is TGTGCCAGTAGTTTCGCGGGACTCACGTGGGAGACCCAGTACTTC. It is translated as CASSFAGLTWETQYF. Based on the CDR3 plus reference TRBV19 and TRBJ2-5, the full variable domain is DGGITQSPKYLFRKEGQNVTLSCEQNLNHDAMYWYRQDPGQGLRLIYYSQIVNDFQKGDIAEGYSVSREKKESFPLTVTSAQKNPTAFYLCASSFAGLTWETQYFGPGTRLLVL.

The rearrangement joins TRBV5-5 to TRBJ2-3; 9 bases are shared with TRBD2. V trimming: 0 bases; J trimming: 0 bases; junction bases outside the gene matches: 5. Germline V CDR1 and CDR2: SGHKS, YYEKEE (reference sequence). CDR3 length: 17 amino acids. The CDR3 protein is CASSLASTSGSTDTQYF. CDR3 sequence (DNA): TGTGCCAGCAGCTTGGCCTCCACTAGCGGGAGCACAGATACGCAGTATTTT.

The chain combines TRBV28 with TRBJ1-5; D unresolved. Trimming took 4 bases from V and 6 from J, leaving 10 bases between them. Germline V gene sequence: CDR1 MDHEN, CDR2 SYDVKM. This CDR3 spans 13 amino acids. CDR3 protein: CASSSMGRQPQHF. The DNA for the CDR3 is TGTGCCAGCAGTTCTATGGGTCGTCAGCCCCAGCATTTT.